This T cell receptor beta chain was identified in a study of pediatric ulcerative colitis. CDR1 and CDR2 (germline): SGHRS, YFSETQ. V was cut by 4 bases and J by 7 bases, with 12 bases left in between. CDR3 size: 14 residues. A remark on this clone: The antigen remains undetermined.

Whole-study findings and limits: Acute severe colitis showed lower rectal diversity from clonal expansions.

This was a survey-level run. TCRdb's copy holds only in-frame clones and misses some; the assay was immunoSEQ multiplex PCR. The sample has under 70,000 clones, about 87% seen once. This chain links TRBV5-1 with TRBJ1-6; weak D call: TRBD1 (5 bases). The sample comprised blood. The source is a boy younger than 18 who was a control in a study of pediatric ulcerative colitis. In DNA form, the CDR3 reads TGCGCCAGCAGCGGGGGGATGTTAAATTCACCCCTCCACTTT. Translating gives CASSGGMLNSPLHF.